This is a list of T cell receptor beta chains from one sample in a study of CD8 T cells in Susac syndrome. TCRdb independently ran MiXCR on the immunoSEQ multiplex PCR reads; one entry per CDR3 protein. The repertoire holds about 300,000 distinct CDR3 sequences, with 75% to 85% as singletons. Material for sequencing was CD8+ T cells from PBMCs. These receptors originate from a human donor with multiple sclerosis. CDR3s include the opening cysteine and the closing phenylalanine or tryptophan. A D gene is named only where the DNA matches it firmly.

CDR3 length,J gene,D gene,V gene,CDR3 protein,CDR3 DNA
17,TRBJ2-1,TRBD2,TRBV5-5,CASSPLLGAGGYNEQFF,TGTGCCAGCAGCCCCCTATTGGGTGCGGGGGGCTACAATGAGCAGTTCTTC
17,TRBJ2-3,TRBD1,TRBV5-6,CASSLAPQGEGTDTQYF,TGTGCCAGCAGCTTGGCCCCACAGGGGGAAGGGACAGATACGCAGTATTTT
15,TRBJ1-2,NA,TRBV20-1,CSARDTGAHNYGYTF,TGCAGTGCTAGAGATACCGGTGCCCATAACTATGGCTACACCTTC
17,TRBJ1-1,NA,TRBV6-2/TRBV6-3,CASSYPTLGREDTEAFF,TGTGCCAGCAGTTACCCGACGTTGGGCAGGGAGGATACTGAAGCTTTCTTT
14,TRBJ2-1,TRBD2,TRBV28,CASNPASGYNEQFF,TGTGCCAGCAACCCCGCTAGCGGTTACAATGAGCAGTTCTTC
14,TRBJ1-1,NA,TRBV24-1,CATSEPGEGTEAFF,TGTGCCACCAGTGAGCCGGGGGAGGGTACTGAAGCTTTCTTT
16,TRBJ2-6,NA,TRBV28,CASSPETRGGANVLTF,TGTGCCAGCAGTCCCGAAACCCGGGGGGGGGCCAACGTCCTGACTTTC
21,TRBJ2-4,TRBD1,TRBV6-2/TRBV6-3,CASSLPTPGTGAIQAKNIQYF,TGTGCCAGCAGTTTACCCACTCCGGGTACAGGGGCGATACAAGCCAAAAACATTCAGTACTTC
16,TRBJ2-7,TRBD2,TRBV6-1,CASSKGTSGVLYEQYF,TGTGCCAGCAGCAAGGGAACTAGCGGAGTTCTCTACGAGCAGTACTTC
14,TRBJ1-5,NA,TRBV24-1,CATSDLDSNQPQHF,TGTGCCACCAGTGATTTGGACAGCAATCAGCCCCAGCATTTT
16,TRBJ2-7,TRBD1,TRBV29-1,CSVEGPPGQLSKEQYF,TGCAGCGTTGAGGGCCCCCCGGGACAGTTGTCTAAAGAGCAGTACTTC
14,TRBJ2-3,NA,TRBV10-1,CATWSGSVADTQYF,TGCGCCACCTGGTCAGGGTCGGTGGCAGATACGCAGTATTTT